This record concerns one T cell receptor beta chain sequence. This clone was counted a few times. Its antigen remains undetermined. The sample holds no much larger clone one base away, and base qualities are not on file. The data belong to a study of cytomegalovirus exposure and HLA in healthy donors (dated by TCRdb to 2017 to 2019). A note on the overall study: According to a later analysis, the 110 or so validation repertoires were produced on the same platform as the approximately 690 repertoires of the first cohort. The aim of the study was to test whether cataloging public T cell receptors could identify signatures of past pathogen exposure. Along with the approximately 650-subject first cohort, a separate validation cohort of over 90 different subjects was used. The study combined high-throughput TCR immunosequencing, statistical association of individual TCRs with disease status, and machine learning to predict cytomegalovirus infection status. Summary of the overall study and its limitations: A later analysis had no HLA typing for the validation cohort, so co-occurrence there was scored across all 130 or so repertoires. Subsequent analysis determined that TCRs grouped into clusters in the first cohort also showed a tendency toward co-occurrence across the 120 or so validation repertoires, and about 94% of cluster scores exceeded 0. Cytomegalovirus status was reported to be diagnosed by the classifier with high specificity and sensitivity in both the original and validation cohorts. In vitro tests confirmed that a few of the cytomegalovirus-associated TCR beta chains recognize cytomegalovirus antigens. The authors suggested that the approach could potentially be extended to other disease states and immunological phenotypes. Across donors, most TCR sequences were observed very rarely, whereas some public TCRs were present in many individuals. In the study, some 160 TCR beta chains were listed as associated with cytomegalovirus.

Libraries were built with the immunoSEQ multiplex PCR assay. In the original analysis: A statistical classification framework was built to diagnose cytomegalovirus status from the catalog of TCR beta chain sequences. Here the immuneACCESS table is served through TCRdb, limited to in-frame sequences with V and J called. Missing clones are a known gap in these copies; in checked studies unresolved V genes cover under half, and the rest lacks a known reason. The V and J calls and the clone size are those of that table, but D and trimming were determined from the DNA. In all, the sample holds 110,000 or so clones, and roughly 90% of those were seen once. More than 2% of the sample is in the top ten clones. The donors belonged to the validation cohort of about 120 subjects, which was separate from the approximately 700-subject first cohort. CDR1 and CDR2 are drawn from the germline V gene: SGHVS, FQNEAQ. Clipping removes 3 bases from V and 2 bases from J, with 1 as the unmatched junction base count. Counted from cysteine to phenylalanine, this CDR3 has 15 amino acids. The kept DNA is CDR3 alone, 45 bases in frame from the first base.

The chain was built from TRBV7-8 and TRBJ2-1; 10 bases in the middle match TRBD2. The TCR comes from a woman aged 18 to 35 in good health and CMV-seronegative. Sequencing was done on a sample of PBMCs. The DNA sequence is as follows: TGTGCCAGCAGCTTCGGACTAGCGGCCTACAATGAGCAGTTCTTC. The translation is CASSFGLAAYNEQFF.